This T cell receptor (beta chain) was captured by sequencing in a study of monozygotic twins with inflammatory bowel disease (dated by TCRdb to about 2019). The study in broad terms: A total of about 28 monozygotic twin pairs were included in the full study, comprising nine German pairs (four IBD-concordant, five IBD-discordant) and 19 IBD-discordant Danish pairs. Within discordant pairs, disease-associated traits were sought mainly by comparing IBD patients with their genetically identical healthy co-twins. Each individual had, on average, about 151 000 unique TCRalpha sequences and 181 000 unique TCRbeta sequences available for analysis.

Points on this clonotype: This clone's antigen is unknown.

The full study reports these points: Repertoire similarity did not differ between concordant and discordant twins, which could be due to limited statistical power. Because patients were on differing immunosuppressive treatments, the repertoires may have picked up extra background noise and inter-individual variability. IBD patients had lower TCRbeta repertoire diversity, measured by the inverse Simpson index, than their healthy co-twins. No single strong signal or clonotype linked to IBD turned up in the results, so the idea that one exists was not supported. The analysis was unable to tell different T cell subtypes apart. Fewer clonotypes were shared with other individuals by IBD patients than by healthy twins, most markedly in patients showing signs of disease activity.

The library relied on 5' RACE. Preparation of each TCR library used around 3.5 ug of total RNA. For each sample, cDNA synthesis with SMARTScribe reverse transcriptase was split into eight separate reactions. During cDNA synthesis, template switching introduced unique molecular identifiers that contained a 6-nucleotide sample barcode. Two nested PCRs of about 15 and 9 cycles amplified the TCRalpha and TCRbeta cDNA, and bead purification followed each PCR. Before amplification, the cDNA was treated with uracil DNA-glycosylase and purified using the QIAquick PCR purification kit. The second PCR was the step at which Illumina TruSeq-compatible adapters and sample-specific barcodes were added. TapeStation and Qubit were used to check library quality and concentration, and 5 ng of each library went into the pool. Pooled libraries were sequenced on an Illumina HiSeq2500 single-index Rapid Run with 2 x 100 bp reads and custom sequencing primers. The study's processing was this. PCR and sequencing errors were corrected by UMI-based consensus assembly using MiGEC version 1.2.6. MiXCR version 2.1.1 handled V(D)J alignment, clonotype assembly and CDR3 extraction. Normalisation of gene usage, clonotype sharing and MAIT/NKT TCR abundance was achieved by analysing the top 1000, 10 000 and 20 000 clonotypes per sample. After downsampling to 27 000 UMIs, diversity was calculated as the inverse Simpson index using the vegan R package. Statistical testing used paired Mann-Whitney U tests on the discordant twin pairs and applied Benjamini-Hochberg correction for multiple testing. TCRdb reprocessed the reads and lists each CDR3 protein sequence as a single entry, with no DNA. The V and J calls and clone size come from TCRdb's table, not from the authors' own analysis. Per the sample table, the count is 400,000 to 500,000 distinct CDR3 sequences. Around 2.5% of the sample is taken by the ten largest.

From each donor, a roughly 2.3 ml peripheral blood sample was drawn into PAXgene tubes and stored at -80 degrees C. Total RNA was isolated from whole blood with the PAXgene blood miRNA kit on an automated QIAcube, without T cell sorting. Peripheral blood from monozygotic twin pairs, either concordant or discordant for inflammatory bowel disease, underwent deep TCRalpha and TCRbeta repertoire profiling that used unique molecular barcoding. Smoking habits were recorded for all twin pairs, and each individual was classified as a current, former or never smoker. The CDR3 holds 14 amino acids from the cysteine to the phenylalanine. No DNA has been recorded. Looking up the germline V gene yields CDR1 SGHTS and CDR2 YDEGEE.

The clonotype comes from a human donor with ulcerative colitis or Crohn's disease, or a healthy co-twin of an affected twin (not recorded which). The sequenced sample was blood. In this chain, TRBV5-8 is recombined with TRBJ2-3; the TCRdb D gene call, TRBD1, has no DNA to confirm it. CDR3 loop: CASSGDRVSDTQYF. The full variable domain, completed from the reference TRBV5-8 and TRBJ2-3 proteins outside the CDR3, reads EAGVTQSPTHLIKTRGQQATLRCSPISGHTSVYWYQQALGLGLQFLLWYDEGEERNRGNFPPRFSGRQFPNYSSELNVNALELEDSALYLCASSGDRVSDTQYFGPGTRLTVL.